The 17 T cell receptor beta chains below were found in one sample sequenced in a study of T cell responses to AZD1222 COVID-19 vaccine. The protocol was immunoSEQ multiplex PCR, while the TCRdb copy is restricted to in-frame clones and leaves out a portion. The sample holds 200,000 or so clones; around 87% are singletons and the top ten take around 2.5%. The sample consisted of peripheral blood, taken on day 0 of MenACWY control vaccination. These receptors all come from an adult in good health.

The chain combines TRBV28 with TRBJ1-1; possible D gene TRBD1, 5 bases. CDR1 is MDHEN and CDR2 is SYDVKM in the germline V gene. Trimming removed 6 bases at V and 3 bases at J, with 17 bases between. The CDR3 loop spans 15 amino acids. CDR3 loop: CASSLFEQGYTEAFF. CDR3 DNA: TGTGCCAGCAGCCTTTTTGAGCAGGGATACACTGAAGCTTTCTTT. The whole variable domain, remainder taken from reference TRBV28 and TRBJ1-1, is DVKVTQSSRYLVKRTGEKVFLECVQDMDHENMFWYRQDPGLGLRLIYFSYDVKMKEKGDIPEGYSVSREKKERFSLILESASTNQTSMYLCASSLFEQGYTEAFFGQGTRLTVV.

The J gene is TRBJ1-3, the V gene TRBV28, with unresolved D. Germline CDR1 is MDHEN and CDR2 is SYDVKM. The length of the CDR3 is 12 residues. V was pared by 6 bases and J by 4 bases, with 7 bases between. CDR3 sequence: CASSPQGNTIYF. DNA for the CDR3: TGTGCCAGCAGCCCGCAGGGAAACACCATATATTTT.

J is TRBJ2-7 and V is TRBV27; D uncertain. The V end was cut by 3 bases, the J end by 0 bases, with 6 bases between. CDR1 MNHEY and CDR2 SMNVEV come from the germline V gene (reference sequence). The CDR3 has 13 amino acids. This chain's CDR3 is CASSFFGSYEQYF. The CDR3 DNA follows: TGTGCCAGCAGTTTCTTCGGCTCCTACGAGCAGTACTTC.

CDR3 protein: CASSLPTGVRSTEAFF. The CDR3 nucleotides are TGTGCCAGCTCACTACCGACAGGGGTAAGGAGTACTGAAGCTTTCTTT. The rearrangement joins TRBV18 to TRBJ1-1; 8 bases are shared with TRBD1. The V gene's germline CDR1 is KGHSH and CDR2 LQKENI. The CDR3 extends over 16 amino acids. Trimming at V came to 4 bases and at J to 5 bases, leaving 12 bases not matched to a gene.

The chain is built from TRBV6-2 or TRBV6-3 and TRBJ1-1; 8 bases match TRBD1. V lost 1 base and J lost 5; bases outside the gene matches: 6. The germline gives CDR1 MNHEY, CDR2 SVGEGT. CDR3 size: 15 residues. CDR3 in amino acids: CASSYWQGARTEAFF. The CDR3 region has the DNA TGTGCCAGCAGTTACTGGCAGGGGGCTCGGACTGAAGCTTTCTTT.

The chain uses TRBV7-9 and TRBJ1-2, with TRBD1 matching 7 bases. The CDR3 is 15 residues long. Germline V CDR1 and CDR2: SEHNR, FQNEAQ (reference sequence). The V segment lost 2 bases and the J segment 2 bases; nucleotides outside the gene matches: 5. This CDR3 reads CASSLMSGGNYGYTF. The CDR3 nucleotides are TGTGCCAGCAGCTTAATGTCAGGGGGGAACTATGGCTACACCTTC.

The CDR3 loop is CSVEGSGQETQYF. The CDR3, as DNA: TGCAGCGTTGAAGGGTCAGGCCAAGAGACCCAGTACTTC. J is TRBJ2-5 and V is TRBV29-1; D uncertain. V was clipped by 1 base and J by 1 base, with 7 bases between them. This CDR3 spans 13 amino acids. Per germline, CDR1 SQVTM and CDR2 ANQGSEA.

The rearrangement links TRBV10-3 to TRBJ2-7; a weak D match, TRBD1 (6 bases). CDR1 ENHRY and CDR2 SYGVKD come from the germline V gene. Trimming shortened V by 4 bases and J by 3 bases, and 10 bases separated the two germline ends. The CDR3 consists of 13 residues. This chain's CDR3 is CAISVLTGYEQYF. CDR3 DNA: TGTGCCATCAGTGTCCTGACAGGCTACGAGCAGTACTTC.

The chain employs TRBV20-1 and TRBJ2-7; tentatively, D is TRBD2 (5 bases). Germline CDR1 DFQATT, CDR2 SNEGSKA (reference sequence). Trimming stripped 3 bases from V and 6 bases from J, with 18 bases between. This CDR3 region has 14 residues. CDR3 protein: CSASTSLGELEQYF. The DNA for the CDR3 is TGCAGTGCTAGTACTTCTCTCGGGGAGCTCGAGCAGTACTTC.

V usage is TRBV27 and J usage is TRBJ2-5; 8 positions match TRBD2. Germline lookup yields CDR1 MNHEY and CDR2 SMNVEV (reference sequence). The CDR3 has 14 residues. Unmatched junction bases numbered 7, after V lost 5 bases and J lost 5 bases. CDR3 protein: CASSPAGARETQYF. CDR3 DNA: TGTGCCAGCAGTCCAGCGGGAGCCCGGGAGACCCAGTACTTC.

The V call is TRBV7-6, the J call TRBJ1-6, with TRBD1 as a possible D gene (5 bases). The germline V gene has CDR1 SGHVS and CDR2 FNYEAQ. V was pared by 4 bases and J by 0 bases, with 16 bases between. CDR3 length equals 18 residues. CDR3 protein: CASSSVVKGSSYNSPLHF. CDR3 in DNA: TGTGCCAGCAGCTCAGTGGTGAAGGGGAGCTCCTATAATTCACCCCTCCACTTT.

The rearrangement uses TRBV6-2 or TRBV6-3 and TRBJ2-5; D is unresolved. The germline V gene has CDR1 MNHEY and CDR2 SVGEGT. CDR3 length: 12 amino acids. Trimming pared 5 bases from V and 7 bases from J, leaving 11 bases between. The CDR3 nucleotides read TGTGCCAGCAGTCCCGTAGATGGGACCCAGTACTTC. Amino acids: CASSPVDGTQYF.

The chain uses TRBV11-3 and TRBJ2-1; 12 nucleotides match TRBD2. The CDR3 covers 15 residues. Trimming removed 5 bases from V and 7 bases from J; junction bases left unmatched: 6. Germline loops: CDR1 SGHNT, CDR2 YENEEA. The CDR3 region is CASSMTSGSVNEQFF. The CDR3 DNA is TGTGCCAGCAGCATGACTAGCGGGAGTGTTAATGAGCAGTTCTTC.

This chain connects TRBV9 to TRBJ2-7, with D tentatively TRBD1 or TRBD2 (6 bases each). The CDR3 is 14 residues long. Germline V gene lookup returns CDR1 SGDLS and CDR2 YYNGEE. V lost 0 bases and J lost 7, with 14 bases in between. CDR3 coding DNA: TGTGCCAGCAGCGTAGGGGGGGCGCCTCGTGAGCAGTACTTC. It yields the protein CASSVGGAPREQYF.

V gene TRBV28 combines with J gene TRBJ2-5, with 7 bases lining up with TRBD2. Germline CDR1 and CDR2: MDHEN and SYDVKM. Trimming took 4 bases from V and 2 from J; bases not matched to a gene: 10. This CDR3 region has 16 residues. The CDR3 sequence: CASSSAGSGTQETQYF. The CDR3 DNA is TGTGCCAGCAGTTCTGCCGGAAGCGGGACTCAAGAGACCCAGTACTTC.

The V and J genes are TRBV4-1 and TRBJ1-2; D gene ambiguous. V was shortened by 1 base and J by 5 bases, with 11 bases between the two germline ends. Germline assignment: CDR1 MGHRA and CDR2 YSYEKL. The CDR3 is 14 residues long. The CDR3 here is CASSQAGSHYGYTF. CDR3 in DNA: TGCGCCAGCAGCCAAGCCGGAAGCCATTATGGCTACACCTTC.

J is TRBJ2-7 and V is TRBV7-2, with D maybe TRBD2 (5 bases). Deletions cut 5 bases from V and 7 bases from J, with 21 bases between. Germline V gene lookup returns CDR1 SGHTA and CDR2 FQGNSA. This CDR3 region has 15 residues. CDR3 nucleotides: TGTGCCAGCAGCACAGACGGGATTCCTTCGGGGGAGCAGTACTTC. It yields the protein CASSTDGIPSGEQYF.